The 3 T cell receptor beta chains in this list originate from one sample, sequenced in a study of a mutant IDH1 vaccine in newly diagnosed glioma. The antigens for these receptors are not known. Time point of the sample: week 35, safety follow-up. Vaccine doses each comprised 300 ug of mutant IDH1 20-mer peptide, with topical imiquimod. Profiling relied on immunoSEQ multiplex PCR, and the TCRdb table lists in-frame clones only, not all of them. The sample lists tens of thousands of clones; approximately 78% were seen once. The starting material was PBMCs, obtained from a glioma patient whose treatment included an IDH1 peptide vaccine. The receptors stem from a woman in her late teens or twenties with glioma.

The rearrangement links TRBV6-1 to TRBJ1-1; D is undetermined. Looked up from germline, CDR1 is MNHNS and CDR2 is SASEGT. The CDR3 consists of 14 residues. The germline V and J ends were trimmed by 3 bases and 1 base, with 9 bases remaining between them. CDR3 residues: CASSESRGNTEAFF. In nucleotides, the CDR3 is TGTGCCAGCAGTGAGTCCCGGGGGAACACTGAAGCTTTCTTT.

This chain connects TRBV18 to TRBJ2-5, with D possibly being TRBD1 (6 bases). The CDR3 has 14 residues. The V and J ends lost 2 bases and 5 bases respectively, with 12 bases between them. Germline V gives CDR1 KGHSH, CDR2 LQKENI. For the CDR3, the DNA is TGTGCCAGCTCACCAGGGGGACAATCGGAGACCCAGTACTTC. Translated: CASSPGGQSETQYF.

CDR3 DNA sequence: TGTGCCAGCTCACCGAGGACAGGGGAGGAAGAGCAGTACTTC. It is translated as CASSPRTGEEEQYF. This chain uses TRBV18 with TRBJ2-7; 9 bases align to TRBD1. V was pared by 3 bases and J by 7 bases, with 7 bases of the junction left unmatched. Germline V CDR1 and CDR2: KGHSH, LQKENI. This CDR3 comprises 14 residues.